This passage covers 26 T cell receptor beta chains from one sample sequenced in a study of CXCR3-negative and CXCR3-positive naive CD8 T cells. Whole-study findings and limits: Relative to CXCR3-negative naive cells, CXCR3-positive naive cells had more hydrophobic TRB CDR3s.

The study made its TRB cDNA libraries by 5' RACE, adding UMI labels. For each CDR3 protein, TCRdb gives one entry from its re-call of the 5' RACE reads, without DNA. Its listing shows about 51,000 distinct CDR3 sequences. These TCRs' antigens remain unknown. What was sequenced was naive CXCR3+ CD8+ T cells from blood. Regarding subset: CD45RO-CCR7+CD27+CD95- naive CD8+ T cells expressing CXCR3 (TNR3+). The receptors come from a human donor in good health. Some clones in this sample may be carry-over from other donors' samples.

V is TRBV10-3 and J is TRBJ2-1; TCRdb designates TRBD1, a call that cannot be tested without DNA. This CDR3 is 15 amino acids long. Germline CDR1 reads ENHRY; CDR2 reads SYGVKD. The CDR3 reads CAISEGTGLHNEQFF.

The chain uses TRBV5-8 and TRBJ1-1; without DNA, the TCRdb call of TRBD1 cannot be checked. CDR1 is SGHTS, CDR2 YDEGEE, per germline. The CDR3 extends over 12 amino acids. The CDR3 sequence: CASSIQGSQAFF.

The V and J genes are TRBV28 and TRBJ2-1; without DNA, the TCRdb call of TRBD1 cannot be checked. The CDR3 sequence is 17 residues long. Germline V CDR1 and CDR2: MDHEN, SYDVKM. The CDR3 sequence is CASSPGRAGADYNEQFF.

The rearrangement uses TRBV12-3 or TRBV12-4 and TRBJ2-7. CDR3 size: 14 residues. CDR3 loop: CASTLLGFSYEQYF.

The chain uses TRBV19 and TRBJ2-1. Germline CDR1 reads LNHDA; CDR2 reads SQIVND (reference sequence). The CDR3 covers 11 residues. This chain's CDR3 is CASSMMNEQFF.

The chain combines TRBV14 with TRBJ2-7; TCRdb calls TRBD1, which cannot be checked without DNA. The CDR3 is made up of 12 amino acids. CDR1 SGHDN and CDR2 FVKESK come from the germline V gene. CDR3 sequence: CASRDTGVRQYF.

This chain connects TRBV15 to TRBJ1-5. Germline-derived CDR1 and CDR2 are LNHNV and YYDKDF (reference sequence). The CDR3 has 12 amino acids. CDR3 residues: CATSPSWQPQHF.

The chain recombines TRBV20-1 with TRBJ2-1; TCRdb indicates TRBD2, and absent DNA this call remains unverified. The CDR3 runs to 16 residues. Germline values: CDR1 DFQATT, CDR2 SNEGSKA (reference sequence). The CDR3 is CSARDLERGDYNEQFF.

CDR3 sequence: CASSSRGSTEAFF. The V gene is TRBV11-3, the J gene TRBJ1-1. Per germline, CDR1 SGHNT and CDR2 YENEEA. The CDR3 length is 13 residues.

This rearrangement joins TRBV28 to TRBJ2-5; TCRdb reports TRBD1, a call that lacks DNA to check it against. The CDR3 is made up of 14 amino acids. CDR1 and CDR2 from the germline V gene are MDHEN and SYDVKM. The CDR3 reads CASSLTGGGETQYF.

This sequence joins TRBV11-2 and TRBJ1-1; TCRdb's D gene call, TRBD1, goes unchecked for lack of DNA. The CDR3 has 13 residues. Germline CDR1 is SGHAT and CDR2 is FQNNGV. CDR3: CASSSSGGTEAFF.

The rearrangement links TRBV12-3 or TRBV12-4 to TRBJ1-5; lacking DNA, the TRBD1 call made by TCRdb goes unchecked. The length of the CDR3 is 14 residues. The CDR3 here is CASSWTVFGQPQHF.

V and J are TRBV28 and TRBJ2-7. Looked up from germline, CDR1 is MDHEN and CDR2 is SYDVKM. This CDR3 has 13 amino acids. The CDR3 reads CASNPSRNHEQYF.

The rearrangement joins TRBV28 to TRBJ2-7; with no DNA, the TCRdb D assignment of TRBD2 cannot be verified. CDR1 and CDR2 from the germline V gene are MDHEN and SYDVKM. The CDR3 contains 17 residues. The CDR3 loop reads CASSLLVGGTADYEQYF.

The rearrangement links TRBV7-9 to TRBJ2-7; TCRdb selects TRBD1, and the lack of DNA leaves this call unchecked. The germline CDR1 and CDR2 sequences are SEHNR and FQNEAQ (reference sequence). This CDR3 has 15 residues. This CDR3 reads CASSLFRGPSYEQYF.

The chain joins TRBV4-2 to TRBJ1-1; checking the TCRdb D call of TRBD1 is not possible without DNA. This CDR3 contains 16 residues. Germline CDR1 and CDR2: LGHNA and YNFKEQ. The CDR3 sequence is CASSQDGSWGYTEAFF.

The chain uses TRBV6-5 and TRBJ2-2. In germline, CDR1 is MNHEY, CDR2 SVGAGI. CDR3 length: 14 residues. This CDR3 reads CASTHSRATGELFF.

This chain connects TRBV14 to TRBJ2-5; TCRdb's D gene call, TRBD1, goes unchecked for lack of DNA. Germline values: CDR1 SGHDN, CDR2 FVKESK. This CDR3 spans 15 amino acids. The CDR3 spells CASSRTGKSQETQYF.

The gene calls are TRBV14 and TRBJ2-5. Germline V lookup: CDR1 SGHDN, CDR2 FVKESK. The CDR3 has 15 amino acids. This CDR3 reads CASSPLRGLVETQYF. The full variable domain, its missing parts supplied by reference TRBV14 and TRBJ2-5, is EAGVTQFPSHSVIEKGQTVTLRCDPISGHDNLYWYRRVMGKEIKFLLHFVKESKQDESGMPNNRFLAERTGGTYSTLKVQPAELEDSGVYFCASSPLRGLVETQYFGPGTRLLVL.

The V call is TRBV29-1, the J call TRBJ2-3; TCRdb outputs TRBD2, but without DNA this stays unchecked. Germline V gives CDR1 SQVTM, CDR2 ANQGSEA. The CDR3 sequence is 15 residues long. The chain's CDR3 is CSVEVVQPSTDTQYF.

The rearrangement joins TRBV7-3 to TRBJ1-3; the TCRdb D gene call, TRBD1, has no DNA to confirm it. The CDR3 has 18 amino acids. Germline CDR1 reads SGHTA; CDR2 reads FQGTGA. CDR3 loop: CASRHVKGHESSGNTIYF.

This rearrangement joins TRBV2 to TRBJ2-1. Germline CDR1 reads SNHLY; CDR2 reads FYNNEI. The length of the CDR3 is 12 residues. CDR3 sequence: CASRISIGEQFF.

V gene TRBV7-3 combines with J gene TRBJ1-1; TCRdb proposes TRBD1, but this gene call is untestable without DNA. This CDR3 spans 13 amino acids. CDR1 and CDR2 from the germline V gene are SGHTA and FQGTGA. The CDR3 is CASSRGTTKEAFF. The whole variable domain, remainder taken from reference TRBV7-3 and TRBJ1-1, is GAGVSQTPSNKVTEKGKYVELRCDPISGHTALYWYRQSLGQGPEFLIYFQGTGAADDSGLPNDRFFAVRPEGSVSTLKIQRTERGDSAVYLCASSRGTTKEAFFGQGTRLTVV.

The genes are TRBV6-4 and TRBJ2-7; TCRdb's D call, TRBD2, is unchecked because there is no DNA. The CDR3 loop spans 13 amino acids. Germline loops: CDR1 MRHNA, CDR2 SNTAGT. CDR3 amino acids: CAISTGQEVEQYF.

This sequence joins TRBV7-9 and TRBJ2-1; with no DNA, the TCRdb D assignment of TRBD1 cannot be verified. CDR1 SEHNR and CDR2 FQNEAQ come from the germline V gene (reference sequence). The CDR3 is made up of 16 amino acids. The CDR3 reads CASSPTGTASYNEQFF.

The rearrangement links TRBV7-3 to TRBJ2-3; TCRdb's D call of TRBD1 is untestable without DNA. This CDR3 contains 14 residues. Germline values: CDR1 SGHTA, CDR2 FQGTGA. CDR3 residues: CASSLGSRADTQYF. The variable domain in full, with the rest retrieved from reference TRBV7-3 and TRBJ2-3, is GAGVSQTPSNKVTEKGKYVELRCDPISGHTALYWYRQSLGQGPEFLIYFQGTGAADDSGLPNDRFFAVRPEGSVSTLKIQRTERGDSAVYLCASSLGSRADTQYFGPGTRLTVL.